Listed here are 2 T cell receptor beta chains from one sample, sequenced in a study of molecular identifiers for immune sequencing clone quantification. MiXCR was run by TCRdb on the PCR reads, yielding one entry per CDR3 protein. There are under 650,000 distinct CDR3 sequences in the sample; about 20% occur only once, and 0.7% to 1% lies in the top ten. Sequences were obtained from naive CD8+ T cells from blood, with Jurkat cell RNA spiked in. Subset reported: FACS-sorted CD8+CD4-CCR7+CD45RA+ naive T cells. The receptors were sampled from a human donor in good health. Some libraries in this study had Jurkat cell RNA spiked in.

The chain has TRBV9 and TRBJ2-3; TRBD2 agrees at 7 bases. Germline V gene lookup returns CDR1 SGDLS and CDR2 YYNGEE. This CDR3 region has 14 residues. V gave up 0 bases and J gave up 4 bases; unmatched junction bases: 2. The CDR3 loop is CASSVGEGSDTQYF. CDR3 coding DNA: TGTGCCAGCAGCGTAGGGGAGGGCTCAGATACGCAGTATTTT.

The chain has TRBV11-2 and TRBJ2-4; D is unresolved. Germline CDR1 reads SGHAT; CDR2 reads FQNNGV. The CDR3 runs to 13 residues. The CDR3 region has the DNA TGTGCAACCAGGCCTGAAGCCAAAAACATTCAGTACTTC. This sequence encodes CATRPEAKNIQYF.